This T cell receptor (beta chain) came from a study of shared clonotypes between healthy human individuals. Study outcomes and limitations: For naive CD4 cells, around 5% of clonotypes were shared across a handful of donors. An effect of sequencing depth on clonotype sharing among donors was expected.

The data were produced by immunoSEQ multiplex PCR, yet TCRdb's version contains in-frame clones alone and is incomplete. The sample includes about 820,000 clones, roughly 92% seen only once; the top ten take nearly 25%. A word on this clone: As yet, its antigen is unknown.

The CDR3 covers 15 residues. The germline V gene encodes CDR1 LNHDA and CDR2 SQIVND (reference sequence). Trimming took 3 bases from V and 5 from J, leaving 14 bases between them. Selected positively for CCR7 and CD45RO-negative, naive CD8 cells excluded terminally differentiated effector memory CD45RA+ cells. The study enrolled healthy HIV-negative adults without recent acute infections or vaccinations as donors. Sequenced input: naive CD8+ T cells sorted from blood. This chain connects TRBV19 to TRBJ1-5, with D possibly being TRBD1 (5 bases). The TCR comes from a man aged 30-40 years in good health. The CDR3 here is CASSMAREADQPQHF. DNA of the CDR3: TGTGCCAGTAGTATGGCCAGGGAGGCCGATCAGCCCCAGCATTTT.